This record covers a single T cell receptor beta chain. Its specificity is not known. The record originates from a study of cytomegalovirus exposure and HLA in healthy donors. General study findings and limits: Later examination showed HLA-associated TCR beta chains had greater clonal expansion than equally common others.

Use of 60 Vbeta and 13 Jbeta primers characterized the PCR. The protocol was immunoSEQ multiplex PCR, while the TCRdb copy is restricted to in-frame clones and leaves out a portion. This table has 150,000 or so clones, over 75% appearing once. CDR3 size: 14 residues. Unmatched junction bases numbered 6, after V lost 3 bases and J lost 5 bases. From germline, CDR1 is SQVTM and CDR2 ANQGSEA. The chain uses TRBV29-1 and TRBJ2-1; 8 nucleotides align to TRBD2. The specimen sequenced was PBMCs. The source of this sequence is a man aged 40-49 years in good health and CMV-seropositive. As DNA, the CDR3 is TGCAGCGTTGACAGGCTAGCGGGCAACAATGAGCAGTTCTTC. This encodes CSVDRLAGNNEQFF.